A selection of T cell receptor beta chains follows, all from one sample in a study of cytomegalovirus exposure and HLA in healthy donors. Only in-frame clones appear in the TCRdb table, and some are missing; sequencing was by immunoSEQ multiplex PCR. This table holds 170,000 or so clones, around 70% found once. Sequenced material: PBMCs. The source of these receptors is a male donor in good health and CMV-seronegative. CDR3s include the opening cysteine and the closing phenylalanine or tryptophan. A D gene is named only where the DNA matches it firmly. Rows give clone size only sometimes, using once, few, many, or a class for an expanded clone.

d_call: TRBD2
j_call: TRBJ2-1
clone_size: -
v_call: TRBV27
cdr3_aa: CASTVAGAYNEQFF
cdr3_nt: TGTGCCAGCACCGTAGCGGGGGCCTACAATGAGCAGTTCTTC

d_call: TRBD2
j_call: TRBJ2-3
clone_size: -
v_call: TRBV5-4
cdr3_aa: CASSPVAGDTQYF
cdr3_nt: TGTGCCAGCAGCCCCGTAGCGGGAGATACGCAGTATTTT

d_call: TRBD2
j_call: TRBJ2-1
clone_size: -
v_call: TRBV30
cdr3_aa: CAWSVRAVGGSMNNEQFF
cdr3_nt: TGTGCCTGGAGTGTACGGGCCGTAGGCGGGAGTATGAACAATGAGCAGTTCTTC

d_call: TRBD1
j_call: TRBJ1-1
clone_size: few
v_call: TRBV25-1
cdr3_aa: CASSEKGARPEAFF
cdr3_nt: TGTGCCAGCAGTGAAAAGGGGGCGCGACCTGAAGCTTTCTTT

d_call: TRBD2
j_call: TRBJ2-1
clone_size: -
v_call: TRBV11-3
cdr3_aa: CASSFGTSDNEQFF
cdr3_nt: TGTGCCAGCAGCTTCGGGACTAGCGACAATGAGCAGTTCTTC

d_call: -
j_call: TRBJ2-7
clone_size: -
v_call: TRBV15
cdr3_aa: CATSGRHGTYEQYF
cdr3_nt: TGTGCCACCAGCGGGAGACACGGGACCTACGAGCAGTACTTC

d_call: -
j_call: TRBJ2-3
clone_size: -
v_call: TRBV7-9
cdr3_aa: CASSPGADTQYF
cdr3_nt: TGTGCCAGCAGCCCAGGGGCAGATACGCAGTATTTT

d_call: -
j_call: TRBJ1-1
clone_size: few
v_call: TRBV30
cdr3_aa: CAWNRERTTEAFF
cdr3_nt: TGTGCCTGGAATCGGGAGCGTACCACTGAAGCTTTCTTT

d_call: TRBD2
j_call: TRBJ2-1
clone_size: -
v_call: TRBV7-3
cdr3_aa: CASSLTGSGSSYNEQFF
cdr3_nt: TGTGCCAGCAGCTTAACGGGCAGCGGGAGCTCCTACAATGAGCAGTTCTTC

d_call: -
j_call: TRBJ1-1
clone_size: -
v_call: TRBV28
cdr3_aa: CASRGRGQPNTEAFF
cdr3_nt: TGTGCCAGCAGGGGGCGTGGACAGCCGAACACTGAAGCTTTCTTT

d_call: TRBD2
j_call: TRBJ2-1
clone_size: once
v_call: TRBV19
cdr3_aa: CASSPWTSGRSGEQFF
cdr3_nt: TGTGCCAGTAGTCCCTGGACTAGCGGGAGATCGGGTGAGCAGTTCTTC

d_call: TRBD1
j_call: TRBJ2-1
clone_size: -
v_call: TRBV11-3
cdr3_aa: CASSPSSGQGDEQFF
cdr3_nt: TGTGCCAGCAGCCCCTCATCGGGACAGGGCGATGAGCAGTTCTTC

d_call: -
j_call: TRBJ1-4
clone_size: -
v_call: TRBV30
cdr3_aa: CASYRLGGEKLFF
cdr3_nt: TGTGCCTCTTACAGGCTCGGTGGAGAAAAACTGTTTTTT

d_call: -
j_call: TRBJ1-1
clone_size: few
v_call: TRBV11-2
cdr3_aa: CASSSDWNTEAFF
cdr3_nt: TGTGCCAGCAGCTCGGACTGGAACACTGAAGCTTTCTTT

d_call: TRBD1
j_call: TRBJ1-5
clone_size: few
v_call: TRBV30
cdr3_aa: CAWSLGQGAQPQHF
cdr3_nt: TGTGCCTGGAGCCTAGGACAGGGGGCTCAGCCCCAGCATTTT

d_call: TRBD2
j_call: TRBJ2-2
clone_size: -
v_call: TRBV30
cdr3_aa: CAWKTEGGMTGELFF
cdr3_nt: TGTGCCTGGAAGACAGAGGGAGGGATGACCGGGGAGCTGTTTTTT

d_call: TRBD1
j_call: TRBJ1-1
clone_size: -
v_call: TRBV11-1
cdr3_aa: CASSRGQGEMAFF
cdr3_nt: TGTGCCAGCAGCCGGGGACAGGGGGAAATGGCTTTCTTT

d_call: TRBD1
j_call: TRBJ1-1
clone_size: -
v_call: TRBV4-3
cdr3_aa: CASSQGQGRTEAFF
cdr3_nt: TGCGCCAGCAGCCAAGGACAGGGGAGGACTGAAGCTTTCTTT

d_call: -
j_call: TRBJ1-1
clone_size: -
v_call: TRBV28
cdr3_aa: CASSSRVEDTEAFF
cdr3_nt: TGTGCCAGCAGTTCCAGGGTTGAGGACACTGAAGCTTTCTTT

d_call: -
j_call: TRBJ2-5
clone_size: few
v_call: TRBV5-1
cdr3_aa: CASGGVQETQYF
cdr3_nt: TGCGCCAGCGGCGGGGTCCAAGAGACCCAGTACTTC

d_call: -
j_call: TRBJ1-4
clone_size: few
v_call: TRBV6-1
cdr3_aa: CATNRFLATNEKLFF
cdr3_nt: TGTGCCACCAACAGATTCCTTGCAACTAATGAAAAACTGTTTTTT

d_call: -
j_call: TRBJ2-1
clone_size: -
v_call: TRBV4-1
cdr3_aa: CASSPTDYNEQFF
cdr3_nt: TGCGCCAGCAGCCCGACAGACTACAATGAGCAGTTCTTC

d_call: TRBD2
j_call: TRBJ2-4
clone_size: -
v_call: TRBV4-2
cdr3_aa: CASSQDFGLAGGSKNIQYF
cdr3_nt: TGTGCCAGCAGCCAAGATTTCGGACTAGCGGGGGGATCCAAAAACATTCAGTACTTC

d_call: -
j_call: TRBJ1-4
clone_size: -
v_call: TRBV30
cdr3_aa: CAWNRAGKNEKLFF
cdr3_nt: TGTGCCTGGAATCGGGCAGGGAAGAATGAAAAACTGTTTTTT

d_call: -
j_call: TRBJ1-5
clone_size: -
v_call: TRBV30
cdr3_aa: CAWSVPSQPQHF
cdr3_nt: TGTGCCTGGAGTGTACCGAGTCAGCCCCAGCATTTT

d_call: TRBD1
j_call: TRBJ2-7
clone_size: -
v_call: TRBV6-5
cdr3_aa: CASSSSGTASYEQYF
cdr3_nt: TGTGCCAGCAGTTCCTCCGGGACAGCCTCCTACGAGCAGTACTTC

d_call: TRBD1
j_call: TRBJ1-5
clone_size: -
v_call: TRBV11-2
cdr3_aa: CASSRWGQGNQPQHF
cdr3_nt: TGTGCCAGCAGCCGCTGGGGACAGGGCAATCAGCCCCAGCATTTT

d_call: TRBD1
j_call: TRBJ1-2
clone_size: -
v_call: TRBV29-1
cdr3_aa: CSVGQVGGYTF
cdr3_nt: TGCAGCGTCGGACAGGTAGGAGGCTACACCTTC

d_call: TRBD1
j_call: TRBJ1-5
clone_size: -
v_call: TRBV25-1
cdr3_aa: CASSERGGDSYSNQPQHF
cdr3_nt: TGTGCCAGCAGTGAACGGGGGGGGGACAGTTATAGCAATCAGCCCCAGCATTTT

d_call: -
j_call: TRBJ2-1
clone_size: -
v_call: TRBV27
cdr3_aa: CAIASSYNEQFF
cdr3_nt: TGTGCCATTGCGAGCTCCTACAATGAGCAGTTCTTC

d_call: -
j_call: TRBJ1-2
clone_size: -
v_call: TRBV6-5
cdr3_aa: CASSPRGGALYGYTF
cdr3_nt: TGTGCCAGCAGTCCCCGGGGAGGGGCCCTCTATGGCTACACCTTC

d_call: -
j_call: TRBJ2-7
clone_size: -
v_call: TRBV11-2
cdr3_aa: CASSSSGAGGVYEQYF
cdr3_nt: TGTGCCAGCAGCTCTTCAGGAGCGGGCGGAGTCTACGAGCAGTACTTC

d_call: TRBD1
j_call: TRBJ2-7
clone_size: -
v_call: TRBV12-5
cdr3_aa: CASGAETGASYEQYF
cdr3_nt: TGTGCTAGTGGTGCGGAAACAGGGGCTTCCTACGAGCAGTACTTC

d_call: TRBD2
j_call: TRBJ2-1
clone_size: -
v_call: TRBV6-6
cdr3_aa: CASSPGGSGTGREQFF
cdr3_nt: TGTGCCAGCAGCCCTGGGGGTAGCGGGACCGGACGGGAGCAGTTCTTC

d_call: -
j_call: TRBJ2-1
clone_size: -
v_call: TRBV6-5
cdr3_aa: CASSYPGGRSNEQFF
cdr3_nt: TGTGCCAGCAGTTACCCGGGGGGCCGTAGCAATGAGCAGTTCTTC

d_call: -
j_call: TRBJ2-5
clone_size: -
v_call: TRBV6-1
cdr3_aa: CASSEHTPRVTQYF
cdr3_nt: TGTGCCAGCAGTGAGCACACCCCTCGGGTGACCCAGTACTTC

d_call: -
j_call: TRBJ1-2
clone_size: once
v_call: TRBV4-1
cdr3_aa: CASSQVRENSYGYTF
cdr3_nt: TGCGCCAGCAGCCAAGTTCGGGAGAATAGCTATGGCTACACCTTC

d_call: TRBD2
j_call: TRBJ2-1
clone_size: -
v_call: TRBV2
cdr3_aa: CASSEGGTSKQFF
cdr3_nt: TGTGCCAGCAGTGAAGGGGGGACTAGTAAGCAGTTCTTC

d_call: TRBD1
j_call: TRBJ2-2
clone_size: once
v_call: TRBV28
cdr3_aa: CASSPDRGLNTGELFF
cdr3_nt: TGTGCCAGCAGTCCCGACAGGGGCCTTAACACCGGGGAGCTGTTTTTT

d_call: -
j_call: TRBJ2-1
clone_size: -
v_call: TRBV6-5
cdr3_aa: CASSPSDRGGNEQFF
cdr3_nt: TGTGCCAGCAGTCCGTCAGACAGGGGAGGGAATGAGCAGTTCTTC

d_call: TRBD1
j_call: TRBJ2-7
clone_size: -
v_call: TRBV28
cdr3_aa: CASSSGQGAWEQYF
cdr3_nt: TGTGCCAGCAGTTCAGGGCAGGGGGCTTGGGAGCAGTACTTC

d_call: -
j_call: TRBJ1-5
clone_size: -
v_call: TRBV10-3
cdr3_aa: CAISESGGPGNQPQHF
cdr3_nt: TGTGCCATCAGTGAGTCAGGAGGGCCGGGCAATCAGCCCCAGCATTTT

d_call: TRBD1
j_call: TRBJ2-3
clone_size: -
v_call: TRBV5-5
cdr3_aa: CASSGAGTGADTQYF
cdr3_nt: TGTGCCAGCAGCGGGGCCGGGACAGGGGCAGATACGCAGTATTTT

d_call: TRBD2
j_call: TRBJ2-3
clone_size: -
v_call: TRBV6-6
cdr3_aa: CASSYRAGVVDTQYF
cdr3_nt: TGTGCCAGCAGTTACCGGGCGGGAGTTGTAGATACGCAGTATTTT

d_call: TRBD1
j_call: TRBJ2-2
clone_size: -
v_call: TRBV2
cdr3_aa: CASSETDREYTGELFF
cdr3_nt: TGTGCCAGCAGCGAGACGGACAGGGAGTACACCGGGGAGCTGTTTTTT

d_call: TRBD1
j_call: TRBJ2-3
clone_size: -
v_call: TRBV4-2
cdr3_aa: CASSPLGQAYQDTQYF
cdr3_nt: TGTGCCAGCAGCCCATTGGGACAGGCCTACCAGGATACGCAGTATTTT

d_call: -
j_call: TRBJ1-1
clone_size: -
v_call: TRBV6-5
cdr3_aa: CASTLKAGLNTEAFF
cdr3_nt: TGTGCCAGCACCCTAAAGGCAGGGTTGAACACTGAAGCTTTCTTT

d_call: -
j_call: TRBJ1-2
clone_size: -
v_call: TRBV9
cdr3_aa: CASSPGVYGYTF
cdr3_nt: TGTGCCAGCAGCCCAGGGGTCTATGGCTACACCTTC

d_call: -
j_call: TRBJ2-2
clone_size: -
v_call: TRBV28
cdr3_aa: CASQPPGGPTGELFF
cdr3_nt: TGTGCCAGCCAACCTCCAGGGGGGCCAACCGGGGAGCTGTTTTTT

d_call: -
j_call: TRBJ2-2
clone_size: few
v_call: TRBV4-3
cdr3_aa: CASSQEETYNTGELFF
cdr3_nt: TGCGCCAGCAGCCAAGAAGAGACTTATAACACCGGGGAGCTGTTTTTT

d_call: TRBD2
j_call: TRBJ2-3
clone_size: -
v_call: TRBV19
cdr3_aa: CASSTSGGDTDTQYF
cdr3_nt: TGTGCCAGTAGTACTAGCGGGGGGGACACAGATACGCAGTATTTT